This T cell receptor beta chain was retrieved from a study of cytomegalovirus exposure and HLA in healthy donors. General observations from the study: When analyzed later, a missense DCLRE1C variant was found to be linked to TCR beta V- and J-gene trimming. What was likely a sequencing artifact was a cluster of highly shared sequence variants.

CDR1 SGHNT and CDR2 YYREEE come from the germline V gene (reference sequence). V trimming: 4 bases; J trimming: 6 bases; junction bases outside the gene matches: 11. The CDR3 is 16 residues long. In the PCR, 60 Vbeta and 13 Jbeta primers were used. Assay used: immunoSEQ multiplex PCR; TCRdb lists only in-frame clones, some missing. The sample yields roughly 100,000 clones, roughly four fifths seen once. A note on this clone: Its antigen is unidentified.

The donors (healthy individuals) were bone marrow donors. Sequencing was carried out using PBMCs. The sequence was collected from a man aged 35 to 55 in good health and CMV-seronegative. The chain couples TRBV5-4 to TRBJ2-3, with TRBD2 identical over 10 bases. The CDR3 loop reads CASSRLAGGAFDTQYF. CDR3 nucleotide sequence: TGTGCCAGCAGCAGATTAGCGGGGGGTGCATTCGATACGCAGTATTTT.